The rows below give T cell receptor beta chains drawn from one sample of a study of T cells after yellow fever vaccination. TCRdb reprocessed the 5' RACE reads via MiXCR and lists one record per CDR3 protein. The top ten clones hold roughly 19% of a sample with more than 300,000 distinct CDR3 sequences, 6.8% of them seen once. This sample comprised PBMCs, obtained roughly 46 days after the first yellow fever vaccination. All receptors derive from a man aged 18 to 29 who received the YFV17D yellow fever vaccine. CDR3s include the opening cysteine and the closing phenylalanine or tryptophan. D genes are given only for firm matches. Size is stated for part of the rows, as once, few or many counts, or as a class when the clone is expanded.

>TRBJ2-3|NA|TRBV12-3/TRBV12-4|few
TGTGCCAGCAGTTTTGCCATGGGAACAGATACGCAGTATTTT
CASSFAMGTDTQYF
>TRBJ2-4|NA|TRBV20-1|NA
TGCAGTGCCGGTCCATGGGCCAAAAACATTCAGTACTTC
CSAGPWAKNIQYF
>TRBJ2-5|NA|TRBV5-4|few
TGTGCCAGCGGCCTCCGGGGGGCGGAGACCCAGTACTTC
CASGLRGAETQYF
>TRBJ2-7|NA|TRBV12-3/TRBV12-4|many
TGTGCCAGCAGTTTTTCCAGCCACACATCCTACGAGCAGTACTTC
CASSFSSHTSYEQYF
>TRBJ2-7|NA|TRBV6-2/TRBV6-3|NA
TGTGCCAGCAGTTACTCAGATACCTACGAGCAGTACTTC
CASSYSDTYEQYF
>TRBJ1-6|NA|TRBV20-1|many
TGCAGTGCTAGCAGGGAACGAAATTCACCCCTCCACTTT
CSASRERNSPLHF
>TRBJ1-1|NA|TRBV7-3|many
TGTGCCAGCAGCCTAAACAGCAACACTGAAGCTTTCTTT
CASSLNSNTEAFF
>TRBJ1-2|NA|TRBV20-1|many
TGCAGTGCTAGAGTGGGGAACTATGGCTACACCTTC
CSARVGNYGYTF
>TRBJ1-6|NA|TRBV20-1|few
TGCAGTGCTAGAGACGATTTAGGGCAGGGGAGGGAGGCCCTCCACTTT
CSARDDLGQGREALHF
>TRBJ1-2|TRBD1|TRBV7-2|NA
TGTGCCGGCGGTCCCCCGGACAGGGATCATGGCTACACCTTC
CAGGPPDRDHGYTF
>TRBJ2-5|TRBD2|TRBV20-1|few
TGCAGTGCTCTCCCTAGCGGGCGCGCGCGGGAGACCCAGTACTTC
CSALPSGRARETQYF
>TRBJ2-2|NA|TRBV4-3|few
TGCGCCAGCAGACACGTCTCCGGGGAGCTGTTTTTT
CASRHVSGELFF
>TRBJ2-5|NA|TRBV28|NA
TGTGCCAGCAGTTCCACCCAAGTGTGGGGGGAGACCCAGTACTTC
CASSSTQVWGETQYF
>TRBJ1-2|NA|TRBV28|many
TGTGCCAGCAGTGGCAGTAACTATGGCTACACCTTC
CASSGSNYGYTF
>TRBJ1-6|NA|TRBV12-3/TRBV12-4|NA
TGTGCCAGCACTCCGAGTAGGGTTTATAATTCACCCCTCCACTTT
CASTPSRVYNSPLHF
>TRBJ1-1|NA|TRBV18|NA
TGTGCCAGCTCACCGGACAGAAAAGCTTTCTTT
CASSPDRKAFF
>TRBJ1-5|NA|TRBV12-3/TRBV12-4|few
TGTGCCAGCAGGGCCCCCGGGCAGCCCCAGCATTTT
CASRAPGQPQHF
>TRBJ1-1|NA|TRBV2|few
TGTGCCAGCAGTGTGGAGAACACTGAAGCTTTCTTT
CASSVENTEAFF
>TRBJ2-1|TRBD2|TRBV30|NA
TGTGCCTGGAGTGATCTAGCGGGGGGCAATGAGCAGTTCTTC
CAWSDLAGGNEQFF
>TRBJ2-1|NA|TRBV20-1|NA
TGCAGTGCGCGGGACGCCCGGGTTCTGGGTGAGCAGTTCTTC
CSARDARVLGEQFF
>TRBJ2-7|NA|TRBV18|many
TGTGCCAGCTCACCCCGGGACGCCGCTAAGCAGTACTTC
CASSPRDAAKQYF
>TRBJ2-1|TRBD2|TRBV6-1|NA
TGTGCCAGCAGACCGACACTAGCGGGGTTGAATGAGCAGTTCTTC
CASRPTLAGLNEQFF
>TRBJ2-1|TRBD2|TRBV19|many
TGTGCCAGTAGTATACCGGGACTAGGCCACAATGAGCAGTTCTTC
CASSIPGLGHNEQFF
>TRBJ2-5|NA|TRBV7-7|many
TGTGCTAGCAGCGCCAGGGGCAGTCAAGAGACCCAGTACTTC
CASSARGSQETQYF
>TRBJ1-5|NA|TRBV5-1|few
TGCGCCAGCAGCTTGGGGCAGCATAGCAATCAGCCCCAGCATTTT
CASSLGQHSNQPQHF
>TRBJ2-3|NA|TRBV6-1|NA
TGTGCCAGCACACCTACCGCAACACCCACAGATACGCAGTATTTT
CASTPTATPTDTQYF
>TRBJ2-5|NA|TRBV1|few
TGCACCAGCAGCCAACGACTAGAGCGGGGGACGATCGCAGAGACCCAGTACTTC
CTSSQRLERGTIAETQYF
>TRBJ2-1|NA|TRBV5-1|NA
TGCGCCAGCAGCTTGGGAGGACTCCAAGGGCAGTTCTTC
CASSLGGLQGQFF
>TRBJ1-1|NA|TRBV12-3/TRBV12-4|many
TGTGCCAGCAGTTTCAGACAGGAAGCTTTCTTT
CASSFRQEAFF
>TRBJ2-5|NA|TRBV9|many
TGTGCCAGCAGCGTAGTTGGGGGCGGCGAGACCCAGTACTTC
CASSVVGGGETQYF
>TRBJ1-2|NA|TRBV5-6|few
TGTGCCAGCAGCTACTCTGAGGGGTTCTATGGCTACACCTTC
CASSYSEGFYGYTF
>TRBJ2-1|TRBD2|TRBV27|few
TGTGCCAGCAGGGTAGCGGGGGGGCGGGAGCAGTTCTTC
CASRVAGGREQFF
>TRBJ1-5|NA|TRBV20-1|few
TGCAGTGCTAGAGATCCCCTCAGGGAGGGCAATCAGCCCCAGCATTTT
CSARDPLREGNQPQHF
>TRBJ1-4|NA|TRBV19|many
TGTGCCAGTAGGGGGGATGGAGAAAAACTGTTTTTT
CASRGDGEKLFF
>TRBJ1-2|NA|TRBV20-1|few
TGCGGGGTGTTCTTGAACTATGGCTACACCTTC
CGVFLNYGYTF
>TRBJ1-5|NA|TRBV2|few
TGTGCCAGCAGTGACCGCGACCCGAGGGAGTATCAGCCCCAGCATTTT
CASSDRDPREYQPQHF
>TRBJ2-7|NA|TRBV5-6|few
TGTGCCAGCATCTCCTGGTCGGGCACCCAGCAGTACTTC
CASISWSGTQQYF
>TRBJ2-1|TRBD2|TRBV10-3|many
TGTGCCATCAGTTCGACTAGCGGGGGGAATGAGCAGTTCTTC
CAISSTSGGNEQFF
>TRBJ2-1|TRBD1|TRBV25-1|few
TGTGCCAGCAGTGCGACAGGGGGTAGGGATGAGCAGTTCTTC
CASSATGGRDEQFF
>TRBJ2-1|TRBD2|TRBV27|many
TGTGCCAGCAGACGACGACCTAGCGGGGGATCGTTTGAGCAGTTCTTC
CASRRRPSGGSFEQFF
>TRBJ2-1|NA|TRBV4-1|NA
TGCGCCAGCACTGACAGCTCCTACAATGAGCAGTTCTTC
CASTDSSYNEQFF
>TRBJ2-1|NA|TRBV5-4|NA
TGTGCCAGCAGCGGGGGAACCGCTTCCTACAATGAGCAGTTCTTC
CASSGGTASYNEQFF
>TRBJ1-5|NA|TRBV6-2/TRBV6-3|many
TGTGCCAGCAGTTACGTCCACTTTGGGGGAATCAATCAGCCCCAGCATTTT
CASSYVHFGGINQPQHF
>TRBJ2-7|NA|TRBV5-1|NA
TGCGCCAGCAGCCCCCGCTTAACTGGCTACGAGCAGTACTTC
CASSPRLTGYEQYF
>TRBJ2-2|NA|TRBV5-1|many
TGCGCCAGCATGCAGGGGGGCACCGGGGAGCTGTTTTTT
CASMQGGTGELFF
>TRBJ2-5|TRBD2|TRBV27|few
TGTGCCAGCAGTTTTGGGACTAGCGGGGTCCGGAAGACCCAGTACTTC
CASSFGTSGVRKTQYF
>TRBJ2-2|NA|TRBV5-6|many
TGTGCCAGCAGTTGGGCCCTAGACACCGGGGAGCTGTTTTTT
CASSWALDTGELFF
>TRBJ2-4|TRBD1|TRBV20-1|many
TGCAGTGCCCCCGATGGGACAGGGATAACCAAAAACATTCAGTACTTC
CSAPDGTGITKNIQYF
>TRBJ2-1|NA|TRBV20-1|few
TGCAGTGCTAGAGATAGATCCCTAGCGTCATCCTACAATGAGCAGTTCTTC
CSARDRSLASSYNEQFF
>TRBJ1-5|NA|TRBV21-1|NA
TGTGCCAGCAGCAAAGATCTAGAGAACAATAGCAATCAGCCCCAGCATTTT
CASSKDLENNSNQPQHF
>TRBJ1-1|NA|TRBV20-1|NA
TGCAGTGCCGTAATGAACACTGAAGCTTTCTTT
CSAVMNTEAFF
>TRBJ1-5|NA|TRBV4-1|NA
TGCGCCAGCAGCCAAGACCGGATTCAGCCCCAGCATTTT
CASSQDRIQPQHF